This is a list of T cell receptor beta chains from one sample in a study of cytomegalovirus exposure and HLA in healthy donors. Sequencing was performed with immunoSEQ multiplex PCR; in TCRdb, only in-frame clones are kept and a portion is missing. The table includes around 150,000 clones, roughly 70% detected once. Specimen: PBMCs. The receptors originated from a human donor in good health. The CDR3 runs from the conserved cysteine through the conserved F or W. The D gene is left open where the match is weak. Expanded clones get a size class; other rows say once, few or many, or leave the size out.

J gene: TRBJ2-3
V gene: TRBV20-1
clone size: -
D gene: -
CDR3 DNA: TGCAGTTCCCGAGGGAATACGCAGTATTTT
CDR3 protein: CSSRGNTQYF

J gene: TRBJ2-7
V gene: TRBV29-1
clone size: -
D gene: TRBD2
CDR3 DNA: TGCAGCGTTGAGGGAGCGGGAGTAGGGTACGAGCAGTACTTC
CDR3 protein: CSVEGAGVGYEQYF

J gene: TRBJ2-7
V gene: TRBV2
clone size: -
D gene: TRBD2
CDR3 DNA: TGTGCCAGCAGCGCAAGGACTAGCGGGAGAAGTTCCTACGAGCAGTACTTC
CDR3 protein: CASSARTSGRSSYEQYF

J gene: TRBJ2-5
V gene: TRBV7-9
clone size: few
D gene: TRBD2
CDR3 DNA: TGTGCCAGCAGCCGGCCGGCGGGAGGGCAGGAGACCCAGTACTTC
CDR3 protein: CASSRPAGGQETQYF

J gene: TRBJ2-3
V gene: TRBV5-1
clone size: once
D gene: -
CDR3 DNA: TGCGCCAGCAAGGACCAGGGAGGTAGCACAGATACGCAGTATTTT
CDR3 protein: CASKDQGGSTDTQYF

J gene: TRBJ2-7
V gene: TRBV10-3
clone size: -
D gene: -
CDR3 DNA: TGTGCCATCAGGGCGGACTTGGGGGACACCTACGAGCAGTACTTC
CDR3 protein: CAIRADLGDTYEQYF

J gene: TRBJ1-4
V gene: TRBV4-3
clone size: -
D gene: -
CDR3 DNA: TGCGCCAGCAGCCAAGATAGGATGGGGGGTGGGCCTAATGAAAAACTGTTTTTT
CDR3 protein: CASSQDRMGGGPNEKLFF

J gene: TRBJ2-3
V gene: TRBV27
clone size: -
D gene: TRBD2
CDR3 DNA: TGTGCCAGCAGTTCGAGCGGGAGTGGTACAGATACGCAGTATTTT
CDR3 protein: CASSSSGSGTDTQYF

J gene: TRBJ1-2
V gene: TRBV5-4
clone size: -
D gene: TRBD1
CDR3 DNA: TGTGCCAGCAGCCCCCCGGGGACAGGGAGAGGCTACACCTTC
CDR3 protein: CASSPPGTGRGYTF

J gene: TRBJ2-5
V gene: TRBV5-1
clone size: -
D gene: TRBD1
CDR3 DNA: TGCGCCAGCAGCTTGTGGGGACAGGGAGGGGAGACCCAGTACTTC
CDR3 protein: CASSLWGQGGETQYF

J gene: TRBJ2-1
V gene: TRBV19
clone size: -
D gene: TRBD2
CDR3 DNA: TGTGCCAGTGGTTCATGGGGGCCTAGCGGGAGGGCCATAAATGAGCAGTTCTTC
CDR3 protein: CASGSWGPSGRAINEQFF

J gene: TRBJ2-7
V gene: TRBV7-6
clone size: few
D gene: TRBD1
CDR3 DNA: TGTGCCAGCAGCTTAAATTCCGGGACAGGGGCCTACGAGCAGTACTTC
CDR3 protein: CASSLNSGTGAYEQYF

J gene: TRBJ1-2
V gene: TRBV18
clone size: -
D gene: -
CDR3 DNA: TGTGCCAGCTCACCACGGGCAGGGAACTATGGCTACACCTTC
CDR3 protein: CASSPRAGNYGYTF

J gene: TRBJ2-7
V gene: TRBV27
clone size: -
D gene: -
CDR3 DNA: TGTGCCAGCAGTACCGCTGACAGCGAGCAGTACTTC
CDR3 protein: CASSTADSEQYF

J gene: TRBJ2-2
V gene: TRBV14
clone size: -
D gene: -
CDR3 DNA: TGTGCCAGCAGCCAAGTGCAGTTCGGGGAGCTGTTTTTT
CDR3 protein: CASSQVQFGELFF

J gene: TRBJ2-3
V gene: TRBV27
clone size: -
D gene: -
CDR3 DNA: TGTGCCAGCACTTCACAGGTTGGCTCTTTAGCAGATACGCAGTATTTT
CDR3 protein: CASTSQVGSLADTQYF

J gene: TRBJ1-1
V gene: TRBV2
clone size: -
D gene: -
CDR3 DNA: TGTGCCAGCAGTCCGTTTGCGGGGAACACTGAAGCTTTCTTT
CDR3 protein: CASSPFAGNTEAFF

J gene: TRBJ2-1
V gene: TRBV7-2
clone size: -
D gene: TRBD2
CDR3 DNA: TGTGCCAGCAGCCAAGTGGGACTAGCGGGAGGATACAATGAGCAGTTCTTC
CDR3 protein: CASSQVGLAGGYNEQFF

J gene: TRBJ1-5
V gene: TRBV28
clone size: few
D gene: -
CDR3 DNA: TGTGCCAGCAGTTTATATCAGGAGCCCCAGCATTTT
CDR3 protein: CASSLYQEPQHF

J gene: TRBJ2-2
V gene: TRBV25-1
clone size: -
D gene: -
CDR3 DNA: TGTGCCAGCAGTGACTTAACCAGGGGTGACACCGGGGAGCTGTTTTTT
CDR3 protein: CASSDLTRGDTGELFF

J gene: TRBJ2-5
V gene: TRBV6-5
clone size: -
D gene: TRBD1
CDR3 DNA: TGTGCCAGCAGTCGGGACAGGGGAGAGACCCAGTACTTC
CDR3 protein: CASSRDRGETQYF

J gene: TRBJ2-1
V gene: TRBV6-5
clone size: -
D gene: TRBD2
CDR3 DNA: TGTGCCAGCACCAAAGCGGGAGGGCCGAGCAATGAGCAGTTCTTC
CDR3 protein: CASTKAGGPSNEQFF

J gene: TRBJ1-2
V gene: TRBV11-1
clone size: -
D gene: -
CDR3 DNA: TGTGCCAGCAGCTTGGGACCCGACAGGATACACTATGGCTACACCTTC
CDR3 protein: CASSLGPDRIHYGYTF

J gene: TRBJ2-2
V gene: TRBV7-8
clone size: -
D gene: -
CDR3 DNA: TGTGCCAGCAGCCCAAACACCGGGGAGCTGTTTTTT
CDR3 protein: CASSPNTGELFF

J gene: TRBJ2-7
V gene: TRBV7-3
clone size: few
D gene: -
CDR3 DNA: TGTGCCAGCAGCTTGAGCAGGGGAGAGGGGGAGCAGTACTTC
CDR3 protein: CASSLSRGEGEQYF

J gene: TRBJ2-5
V gene: TRBV7-9
clone size: -
D gene: -
CDR3 DNA: TGTGCCAGCAGCTTAGTTCTGGCGGGACCACTTGAGACCCAGTACTTC
CDR3 protein: CASSLVLAGPLETQYF

J gene: TRBJ2-1
V gene: TRBV7-9
clone size: -
D gene: TRBD2
CDR3 DNA: TGTGCCAGCAGTGTTAGCGGGACCTACAATGAGCAGTTCTTC
CDR3 protein: CASSVSGTYNEQFF

J gene: TRBJ1-5
V gene: TRBV18
clone size: -
D gene: TRBD1
CDR3 DNA: TGTGCCAGCTCAGCCAGGGGGTCTCCGCGTCAGCCCCAGCATTTT
CDR3 protein: CASSARGSPRQPQHF

J gene: TRBJ2-5
V gene: TRBV11-2
clone size: -
D gene: -
CDR3 DNA: TGTGCCAGCAGCTTCCCCCGGGACCAAGAGACCCAGTACTTC
CDR3 protein: CASSFPRDQETQYF

J gene: TRBJ2-7
V gene: TRBV11-3
clone size: -
D gene: -
CDR3 DNA: TGTGCCAGCAGCAAAGGCCACGGGTACGAGCAGTACTTC
CDR3 protein: CASSKGHGYEQYF

J gene: TRBJ2-7
V gene: TRBV9
clone size: -
D gene: -
CDR3 DNA: TGTGCCAGCAGCGTAGTCCCAGGGACCGAGGGGGTCCACGAGCAGTACTTC
CDR3 protein: CASSVVPGTEGVHEQYF

J gene: TRBJ2-7
V gene: TRBV5-1
clone size: -
D gene: -
CDR3 DNA: TGCGCCAGCAGCTTGGCCGGTGACAGAGCCTACGAGCAGTACTTC
CDR3 protein: CASSLAGDRAYEQYF

J gene: TRBJ2-5
V gene: TRBV5-1
clone size: -
D gene: TRBD2
CDR3 DNA: TGCGCCAGCAGCTTGGGGGCGGGAGGGTACCAAGAGACCCAGTACTTC
CDR3 protein: CASSLGAGGYQETQYF

J gene: TRBJ2-7
V gene: TRBV6-6
clone size: -
D gene: -
CDR3 DNA: TGTGCCAGCAGTTATCAGGGCGAGCAGTACTTC
CDR3 protein: CASSYQGEQYF

J gene: TRBJ2-5
V gene: TRBV4-1
clone size: -
D gene: -
CDR3 DNA: TGCGCCAGCAGCCAGGGAGTGAAGGTATCCCTTCAAGAGACCCAGTACTTC
CDR3 protein: CASSQGVKVSLQETQYF

J gene: TRBJ2-7
V gene: TRBV7-8
clone size: -
D gene: -
CDR3 DNA: TGTGCCAGCAGCCCTGAGGTGGCCTCCTACGAGCAGTACTTC
CDR3 protein: CASSPEVASYEQYF

J gene: TRBJ2-6
V gene: TRBV7-9
clone size: -
D gene: -
CDR3 DNA: TGTGCCAGCAGCTTCTACGGCTCTGGGGCCAACGTCCTGACTTTC
CDR3 protein: CASSFYGSGANVLTF

J gene: TRBJ1-4
V gene: TRBV11-3
clone size: -
D gene: TRBD1
CDR3 DNA: TGTGCCAGCAGCTGGGGCACAGGGGATATCGAAAAACTGTTTTTT
CDR3 protein: CASSWGTGDIEKLFF

J gene: TRBJ2-1
V gene: TRBV5-1
clone size: -
D gene: TRBD2
CDR3 DNA: TGCGCCAGCAGCTCGGGGGGACGGGGCAATGAGCAGTTCTTC
CDR3 protein: CASSSGGRGNEQFF

J gene: TRBJ1-5
V gene: TRBV28
clone size: -
D gene: TRBD1
CDR3 DNA: TGTGCCAGCAGTCCAACACGCCTTCGGGACAGGGGGTACAGCAATCAGCCCCAGCATTTT
CDR3 protein: CASSPTRLRDRGYSNQPQHF

J gene: TRBJ1-5
V gene: TRBV19
clone size: few
D gene: -
CDR3 DNA: TGTGCCAGTAGCGGTGGCAATCAGCCCCAGCATTTT
CDR3 protein: CASSGGNQPQHF

J gene: TRBJ1-4
V gene: TRBV4-1
clone size: few
D gene: -
CDR3 DNA: TGCGCCAGCAGACACAGGGTGGTGGACGAAAAACTGTTTTTT
CDR3 protein: CASRHRVVDEKLFF

J gene: TRBJ1-5
V gene: TRBV4-1
clone size: once
D gene: TRBD1
CDR3 DNA: TGCGCCAGCAGCCAAGATGGGCCCGCCAGGACCGTGGTGACAGGGGCGGTGCAGCCCCAGCATTTT
CDR3 protein: CASSQDGPARTVVTGAVQPQHF

J gene: TRBJ2-1
V gene: TRBV10-3
clone size: -
D gene: TRBD2
CDR3 DNA: TGTGCCATCAGTGAGTTCAGCGGGAGGGTGGCCGATGAGCAGTTCTTC
CDR3 protein: CAISEFSGRVADEQFF

J gene: TRBJ2-3
V gene: TRBV5-6
clone size: -
D gene: -
CDR3 DNA: TGTGCCAGCAGCTTCAGACAGGAAAGCACAGATACGCAGTATTTT
CDR3 protein: CASSFRQESTDTQYF

J gene: TRBJ2-7
V gene: TRBV28
clone size: -
D gene: TRBD2
CDR3 DNA: TGTGCCAGCAGACTAGCGGGAGGTCAATCCTACGAGCAGTACTTC
CDR3 protein: CASRLAGGQSYEQYF

J gene: TRBJ2-7
V gene: TRBV18
clone size: -
D gene: TRBD1
CDR3 DNA: TGTGCCAGCTCATCGGGACAGTCGGTGGACGAGCAGTACTTC
CDR3 protein: CASSSGQSVDEQYF

J gene: TRBJ1-2
V gene: TRBV5-1
clone size: -
D gene: -
CDR3 DNA: TGCGCCAGCAGCTTGGCCTTGCAGGGGAACTATGGCTACACCTTC
CDR3 protein: CASSLALQGNYGYTF

J gene: TRBJ1-2
V gene: TRBV28
clone size: -
D gene: TRBD1
CDR3 DNA: TGTGCCAGCAGTTTTAGTAGGGGGCTTGGCTACACCTTC
CDR3 protein: CASSFSRGLGYTF

J gene: TRBJ2-1
V gene: TRBV5-1
clone size: -
D gene: -
CDR3 DNA: TGCGCCAGCCAGGGAAGGTGGGATGAGCAGTTCTTC
CDR3 protein: CASQGRWDEQFF

J gene: TRBJ2-3
V gene: TRBV11-2
clone size: few
D gene: TRBD1
CDR3 DNA: TGTGCCAGCAGCTCGGCATTATTCGGGACAGACTTTGATACGCAGTATTTT
CDR3 protein: CASSSALFGTDFDTQYF

J gene: TRBJ1-5
V gene: TRBV19
clone size: -
D gene: TRBD1
CDR3 DNA: TGTGCCAGTAGTATGGGACAGAGTAGCAATCAGCCCCAGCATTTT
CDR3 protein: CASSMGQSSNQPQHF

J gene: TRBJ2-7
V gene: TRBV5-4
clone size: -
D gene: TRBD2
CDR3 DNA: TGTGCCAGCAGCTTACCGGGACTAGCTACCTACGAGCAGTACTTC
CDR3 protein: CASSLPGLATYEQYF

J gene: TRBJ2-1
V gene: TRBV28
clone size: -
D gene: -
CDR3 DNA: TGTGCCAGCAGTTTAAGTAAGGTCTCACTTCGGGGTGAGTTCTTC
CDR3 protein: CASSLSKVSLRGEFF